This T cell receptor (beta chain) appears in the sequencing data of a study of T-cell reconstitution after alpha-beta-depleted transplantation in children. The germline gives CDR1 SGHRS, CDR2 YFSETQ. The ends lost 4 bases at V and 5 bases at J; junction bases unmatched: 15. This CDR3 comprises 17 residues. Many counts were recorded for this clonotype. A library of TCRbeta sequences, prepared with unique molecular identifiers, was generated. In TCRdb, the PCR reads were re-called with MiXCR into one record per CDR3 protein. The sample yields some 200,000 distinct CDR3 sequences, roughly 15% seen once. The clonotype was recovered from a human donor who donated a stem cell graft to a child with acute lymphoblastic leukemia. The V call is TRBV5-1, the J call TRBJ1-1; TRBD1 matches 9 bases. The source material was PBMCs from the stem cell graft donor, sampled from the stem cell graft. The CDR3, as DNA: TGCGCCAGCAGCCCCGGACAGGGGTTCTCGGGGGGGACTGAAGCTTTCTTT. Translating it yields CASSPGQGFSGGTEAFF. The entire variable domain, with the rest obtained from reference TRBV5-1 and TRBJ1-1, is as follows: KAGVTQTPRYLIKTRGQQVTLSCSPISGHRSVSWYQQTPGQGLQFLFEYFSETQRNKGNFPGRFSGRQFSNSRSEMNVSTLELGDSALYLCASSPGQGFSGGTEAFFGQGTRLTVV.